Listed here are 29 T cell receptor beta chains from one sample, sequenced in a study of regulatory T cells in long-lasting Graves disease. Through Arm-PCR of CDR3 regions and iRepertoire HTBI primers, TCR beta libraries were built. TCRdb reprocessed the multiplex PCR reads with MiXCR, giving one entry per CDR3 protein. There are hundreds of thousands of distinct CDR3 sequences in the sample; 25% to 30% occur only once, and roughly 41% lies in the top ten. Time point defined: persistent/refractory GD, antithyroid drugs over 5 years with positive TRAb. Researchers made the TCR library from RNA that was extracted from PBMCs. This specimen consisted of peripheral blood mononuclear cells (PBMCs), obtained when the disease was refractory, from a patient treated with antithyroid drugs. The receptors were sampled from a female donor with Graves disease.

At least ten counts were recorded for this clonotype. The J gene is TRBJ2-7, the V gene TRBV12-3 or TRBV12-4, with 11 bases fitting TRBD2. After removal of 2 bases from V and 0 bases from J, the junction contained 6 bases not matched to a gene. CDR3 size: 17 residues. The CDR3 coding sequence is TGTGCCAGCAGTTTAACCCTACTAGCGGGAGCCTCCTACGAGCAGTACTTC. It codes for CASSLTLLAGASYEQYF.

This clonotype was observed a handful of times. The chain joins TRBV6-2 or TRBV6-3 to TRBJ1-5, with D possibly matching TRBD1 (5 bases). Per the germline V gene, CDR1 is MNHEY and CDR2 is SVGEGT. The CDR3 is 15 residues long. V was clipped by 7 bases and J by 3 bases, with 16 bases between them. The CDR3 DNA is TGTGCCAGCATGCGCCCTCCGGGGCCCAATCAGCCCCAGCATTTT. Protein product: CASMRPPGPNQPQHF.

In its sample, this clonotype was seen a few times. This rearrangement joins TRBV30 to TRBJ1-1, with D unclear. The CDR3 sequence is 12 residues long. The germline CDR1 and CDR2 sequences are GTSNPN and SVGIG (reference sequence). Trimming left V 2 bases short and J 1 base short, with 5 bases between. The CDR3 sequence: CAWSTTNTEAFF. The CDR3 DNA reads as TGTGCCTGGAGTACAACGAACACTGAAGCTTTCTTT.

The V and J genes are TRBV27 and TRBJ1-1; no clear D. CDR3 length: 14 residues. Deletions cut 4 bases from V and 4 bases from J, with 13 bases between. Per germline, CDR1 MNHEY and CDR2 SMNVEV (reference sequence). The CDR3 bases are TGTGCCAGCAGTTCCTCGACGGGAGTCACTGAAGCTTTCTTT. Amino acids: CASSSSTGVTEAFF.

The chain has TRBV19 and TRBJ1-1; D not resolved. The CDR3 has 17 amino acids. The V gene's germline CDR1 is LNHDA and CDR2 SQIVND (reference sequence). Trimming cost V 6 bases and J 1 base, with 21 bases left between them. The CDR3 DNA reads as TGTGCCAGTAGCCCTGCTGGACCAGTCGGGGAGAACACTGAAGCTTTCTTT. Protein: CASSPAGPVGENTEAFF.

The chain has TRBV11-2 and TRBJ2-7; D might be TRBD1 (6 bases). Germline V lookup: CDR1 SGHAT, CDR2 FQNNGV. Trimming cost V 2 bases and J 4 bases, with 12 bases left between them. The CDR3 is made up of 14 amino acids. The CDR3: CASSLFAGEYEQYF. The CDR3 DNA follows: TGTGCCAGCAGCTTATTTGCAGGGGAATACGAGCAGTACTTC. Complete variable domain (other parts from reference TRBV11-2 and TRBJ2-7): EAGVAQSPRYKIIEKRQSVAFWCNPISGHATLYWYQQILGQGPKLLIQFQNNGVVDDSQLPKDRFSAERLKGVDSTLKIQPAKLEDSAVYLCASSLFAGEYEQYFGPGTRLTVT.

V is TRBV7-9 and J is TRBJ1-6; D call uncertain. Germline V lookup: CDR1 SEHNR, CDR2 FQNEAQ (reference sequence). V was clipped by 6 bases and J by 7 bases, with 16 bases between them. CDR3 length: 15 residues. The CDR3 DNA reads TGTGCCAGCAGGTCGGACGGCGGATTAAATTCACCCCTCCACTTT. Translated: CASRSDGGLNSPLHF.

This rearrangement joins TRBV28 to TRBJ1-4; TRBD1 is a possible D gene (5 bases). Germline V gene sequence: CDR1 MDHEN, CDR2 SYDVKM. The V and J ends lost 3 bases and 3 bases respectively, with 8 bases between them. The CDR3 consists of 14 residues. CDR3 protein: CASSLYRPNEKLFF. The CDR3, as DNA: TGTGCCAGCAGTTTGTACAGGCCTAATGAAAAACTGTTTTTT.

This clonotype was found a few times. The chain is built from TRBV3-1 and TRBJ1-4; D is uncertain. The V gene lost 1 base and the J gene lost 8 bases, with 14 bases spanning the gap. Germline assignment: CDR1 LGHDT and CDR2 YNNKEL (reference sequence). The CDR3 is 15 amino acids. The CDR3 nucleotides are TGTGCCAGCAGCCAAGTAAGGCGACAAGAGGAAAAACTGTTTTTT. The encoded protein is CASSQVRRQEEKLFF.

This clonotype was counted between two and nine times. This rearrangement joins TRBV11-2 to TRBJ1-1; D is undetermined. V lost 3 bases and J lost 4, with 15 bases in between. Germline CDR1 and CDR2: SGHAT and FQNNGV. CDR3 length: 15 amino acids. CDR3 sequence reads: CASSLGWTAGTEAFF. The CDR3 nucleotides are TGTGCCAGCAGCTTGGGTTGGACGGCAGGCACTGAAGCTTTCTTT.

J is TRBJ1-4 and V is TRBV18; unclear D gene. The CDR3 length is 13 residues. V was cut by 5 bases and J by 7 bases, with 11 bases left in between. Germline lookup yields CDR1 KGHSH and CDR2 LQKENI. CDR3: CASSSGSREKLFF. DNA for the CDR3: TGTGCCAGCTCATCCGGGAGCCGTGAAAAACTGTTTTTT.

CDR3 loop: CASSPLRSTEAFF. In DNA form, the CDR3 reads TGTGCCAGCAGCCCCCTGAGGAGCACTGAAGCTTTCTTT. The rearrangement joins TRBV28 to TRBJ1-1; no firm D call. There are 13 residues in the CDR3. V lost 6 bases to trimming and J lost 4 bases, with 12 bases between them. Germline lookup yields CDR1 MDHEN and CDR2 SYDVKM.

This clonotype was detected many times. The J gene is TRBJ2-7, the V gene TRBV2; D ambiguous. The germline gives CDR1 SNHLY, CDR2 FYNNEI. The CDR3 has 12 amino acids. V lost 6 bases to trimming and J lost 6 bases, with 12 bases between them. The CDR3 spells CASSQVFGEQYF. CDR3 DNA: TGTGCCAGCAGCCAGGTCTTCGGCGAGCAGTACTTC.

The gene calls are TRBV27 and TRBJ2-2, with D unclear. Germline values: CDR1 MNHEY, CDR2 SMNVEV (reference sequence). This CDR3 has 14 residues. Trimming took 11 bases from V and 0 from J, leaving 13 bases between them. Here the CDR3 DNA reads TGTGCCGCAAGGGCAGGTTCGAACACCGGGGAGCTGTTTTTT. It encodes CAARAGSNTGELFF.

This clonotype was picked up a small number of times. The V call is TRBV9, the J call TRBJ2-7, with 10 bases identical to TRBD1. From germline, CDR1 is SGDLS and CDR2 YYNGEE. This CDR3 has 14 residues. The V and J ends lost 1 base and 5 bases, in that order; junction bases with no gene match: 3. The CDR3 DNA reads TGTGCCAGCAGCGTACTAGGGACAGGGGACGAGCAGTACTTC. It specifies CASSVLGTGDEQYF.

This clonotype appeared a few times. The genes are TRBV7-9 and TRBJ1-4; weak D call: TRBD1 (5 bases). The V and J ends lost 3 bases and 11 bases respectively, with 16 bases between them. CDR3 length: 14 amino acids. Germline lookup yields CDR1 SEHNR and CDR2 FQNEAQ (reference sequence). The CDR3 loop is CASSFSGKSEKLFF. The CDR3 DNA is TGTGCCAGCAGCTTTTCAGGGAAGTCGGAGAAACTGTTTTTT.

For this clonotype: One end of the junction varies from germline; a read error may be responsible. The CDR3 here is CANSQEGARTEAFF. CDR3 sequence (DNA): TGCGCCAACAGCCAGGAGGGGGCTAGGACTGAAGCTTTCTTT. V gene TRBV4-1 combines with J gene TRBJ1-1, with TRBD1 matching 7 bases. Germline assignment: CDR1 MGHRA and CDR2 YSYEKL. The CDR3 extends over 14 amino acids.

This clonotype was seen a handful of times. This rearrangement joins TRBV7-6 to TRBJ2-5; a weak D match, TRBD1 (5 bases). Germline V CDR1 and CDR2: SGHVS, FNYEAQ. CDR3 size: 16 residues. V gave up 1 base and J gave up 5 bases, with 17 bases separating them. DNA of the CDR3: TGTGCCAGCAGCTTAGAAGCCGGACACCCAAGGGAGACCCAGTACTTC. It codes for CASSLEAGHPRETQYF.

At least ten counts were recorded for this clonotype. The chain combines TRBV7-2 with TRBJ2-7; 9 bases fit TRBD2. CDR1 is SGHTA and CDR2 is FQGNSA in the germline V gene. The CDR3 runs to 14 residues. V lost 1 base, J lost 5 bases, and 3 bases stayed unmatched. For the CDR3, the DNA is TGTGCCAGCAGCTTAGAAGCGGGAGGCCACGAGCAGTACTTC. Its protein product is CASSLEAGGHEQYF.

The chain joins TRBV12-3 or TRBV12-4 to TRBJ1-6, with 8 bases matching TRBD1. The CDR3 covers 14 residues. V lost 7 bases and J lost 9; bases outside the gene matches: 8. As DNA, the CDR3 is TGTGCCAGCACCTACACAGGGGGAGGTTCACCCCTCCACTTT. Translated: CASTYTGGGSPLHF.

In its sample, this clonotype was seen a few times. The rearrangement uses TRBV6-2 or TRBV6-3 and TRBJ2-7; no firm D call. Germline CDR1 and CDR2: MNHEY and SVGEGT. The CDR3 extends over 11 amino acids. With 5 bases removed from V and 7 bases from J, the gap between germline ends came to 9 bases. CDR3 amino acids: CASSGRWEQYF. The CDR3 DNA reads as TGTGCCAGCAGTGGCCGTTGGGAGCAGTACTTC.

DNA of the CDR3: TGTGCCTTTGGCACTGAAGCTTTCTTT. Translating it yields CAFGTEAFF. V and J are TRBV30 and TRBJ1-1; D gene uncertain. CDR1 and CDR2 from the germline V gene are GTSNPN and SVGIG (reference sequence). The CDR3 runs 9 residues. V dropped 7 bases and J dropped 4 bases, with 4 bases sitting between them.

This clonotype was counted ten times or more. The chain joins TRBV30 to TRBJ1-2; TRBD1 is a possible D gene (6 bases). Germline loops: CDR1 GTSNPN, CDR2 SVGIG (reference sequence). V lost 0 bases to trimming and J lost 7 bases, with 9 bases between them. This CDR3 contains 12 residues. CDR3 region: CAWSVRGGGYTF. The CDR3 DNA is TGTGCCTGGAGTGTACGAGGGGGTGGCTACACCTTC. The full variable domain, its missing parts supplied by reference TRBV30 and TRBJ1-2, is SQTIHQWPATLVQPVGSPLSLECTVEGTSNPNLYWYRQAAGRGLQLLFYSVGIGQISSEVPQNLSASRPQDRQFILSSKKLLLSDSGFYLCAWSVRGGGYTFGSGTRLTVV.

V and J are TRBV29-1 and TRBJ1-2; 7 nucleotides align to TRBD1. The CDR3 runs to 14 residues. Germline values: CDR1 SQVTM, CDR2 ANQGSEA. J was trimmed by 6 bases and V by 2 bases; bases with no gene match: 9. In nucleotides, the CDR3 is TGCAGCGTTGAATCAGGGACAGTCGGCGATGGCTACACCTTC. Protein sequence: CSVESGTVGDGYTF.

This clonotype was seen many times. The chain links TRBV11-1 to TRBJ1-2; D may be TRBD1 (5 bases). Germline V gene lookup returns CDR1 SGHAT and CDR2 FQDESV (reference sequence). This CDR3 has 15 residues. Trimming left V 2 bases short and J 6 bases short, with 16 bases between. DNA of the CDR3: TGTGCCAGCAGCTTAAGCGACAGCCCCTCGGATGGCTACACCTTC. Translated, it gives CASSLSDSPSDGYTF.

CDR3: CASSFGTLREQYF. CDR3 DNA sequence: TGTGCCAGCAGTTTCGGGACTTTGAGGGAGCAGTACTTC. The chain employs TRBV12-3 or TRBV12-4 and TRBJ2-7; a possible D gene is TRBD2 (6 bases). The CDR3 is 13 amino acids. V dropped 3 bases and J dropped 7 bases, with 13 bases sitting between them.

This clonotype appeared a few times. The chain recombines TRBV19 with TRBJ1-1; no clear D. This CDR3 is built from 14 residues. V was clipped by 3 bases and J by 0 bases, with 8 bases between them. Looked up from germline, CDR1 is LNHDA and CDR2 is SQIVND (reference sequence). In DNA, the CDR3 is TGTGCCAGTAGTATGGTTCCATTGAACACTGAAGCTTTCTTT. The encoded protein is CASSMVPLNTEAFF.

V usage is TRBV6-2 or TRBV6-3 and J usage is TRBJ1-1, with TRBD1 as a possible D gene (5 bases). This CDR3 region has 14 residues. Germline loops: CDR1 MNHEY, CDR2 SVGEGT. Trimming shortened V by 5 bases and J by 5 bases, and 15 bases separated the two germline ends. The CDR3 DNA reads TGTGCCAGCAGTGCTACAGGATCTCAGACTGAAGCTTTCTTT. Translated, it gives CASSATGSQTEAFF.

This clonotype was seen at least ten times. This chain uses TRBV7-6 with TRBJ1-1; 7 nucleotides align to TRBD1. Germline V lookup: CDR1 SGHVS, CDR2 FNYEAQ. This CDR3 spans 14 amino acids. The V gene end was trimmed by 5 bases and the J gene end by 3 bases; junction bases not matched to a gene: 6. This CDR3 is CASSLPTGYTEAFF. CDR3 DNA: TGTGCCAGCAGCCTACCGACAGGGTACACTGAAGCTTTCTTT.